Listed below are T cell receptor beta chains from one sample, sequenced in a study of response to subunit inactivated influenza vaccine. TCRdb passed the RT-PCR reads through MiXCR, listing each CDR3 protein once. This sample carries about 570,000 distinct CDR3 sequences, 11% of them seen once, and the ten largest clones take 9.5% to 12%. The sample was also linked to a second study, of T cells expressing NK-cell markers.

The sequences come from PBMCs from blood, collected on the day of vaccination. Source of these receptors: a man aged 45 to 65 who received an inactivated influenza vaccine. The conserved cysteine and the conserved F or W are not part of the CDR3 here.

V	J	CDR3
TRBV18	TRBJ2-1	ASSPPASYEQF
TRBV30	TRBJ1-1	AWSRGQNTEAF
TRBV20-1	TRBJ2-3	SATSGGAFREY
TRBV28	TRBJ2-6	ASSLRLTAGANVLT
TRBV9	TRBJ2-1	ASSADLKLSEQF
TRBV7-7	TRBJ2-1	ASSPHSGRALNEQF
TRBV2	TRBJ2-1	ASIGTETYNEQF
TRBV4-2	TRBJ1-2	ASSQDAGVNYGYT
TRBV10-3	TRBJ2-1	AISDTGTSGRYPYNEQF
TRBV29-1	TRBJ2-7	SVEAETYEQY
TRBV4-2	TRBJ2-3	ASSQEARGRVTDTQY
TRBV6-5	TRBJ1-4	ASSFTIREKLF
TRBV11-2	TRBJ1-2	ASSLFRGRSVSGYT
TRBV6-2/TRBV6-3	TRBJ2-7	ASLLGGSYEQY
TRBV4-3	TRBJ2-3	ASSLNGVSTDTQY
TRBV19	TRBJ1-5	ASSGVTGRNQPQH
TRBV5-6	TRBJ1-1	ASTETVSTEAF
TRBV5-1	TRBJ1-4	ASSHTGAADKLF
TRBV5-1	TRBJ2-2	ASSLVGQGISTGELF
TRBV7-7	TRBJ2-1	ASSLGTSGTGEQF
TRBV20-1	TRBJ2-7	SMRGTYEQY
TRBV20-1	TRBJ2-1	SARLASGHRSSYNEQF
TRBV12-3/TRBV12-4	TRBJ2-2	ASSPRTPAGGGELF
TRBV20-1	TRBJ2-3	SANSASGKTDTQY
TRBV29-1	TRBJ2-7	SVGLAETYEQY
TRBV20-1	TRBJ2-7	SARALTYEQY
TRBV10-3	TRBJ2-5	AISESKTQGQTQY
TRBV12-3/TRBV12-4	TRBJ1-2	ASSLTPRQGYGYT
TRBV12-3/TRBV12-4	TRBJ1-5	ASSFDWNQPQH
TRBV10-3	TRBJ1-1	AISTGAAEAF
TRBV2	TRBJ2-1	ASSISPAGRLYNEQF
TRBV7-9	TRBJ2-1	AIIAQNNEQF
TRBV5-1	TRBJ1-1	ASSKGQMNTEAF
TRBV6-2/TRBV6-3	TRBJ2-5	ASSHWSSRTRTAFQETQY
TRBV12-3/TRBV12-4	TRBJ2-5	ASSLALNSQETQY
TRBV7-9	TRBJ1-5	ASSFQLNQPQH
TRBV5-1	TRBJ1-1	ASSPGTIAVLEAF
TRBV6-6	TRBJ2-5	ASSLLGSETQY
TRBV28	TRBJ2-1	ASSPGEGKSSYNEQF